A selection of T cell receptor beta chains follows, all from one sample in a study of cytomegalovirus exposure and HLA in healthy donors. Here immunoSEQ multiplex PCR was the method, and the copy in TCRdb shows in-frame clones only, minus some. Of 86,000 or so clones listed, more than 75% were seen once; the top ten hold under 15%. The sequencing input was PBMCs. These receptors were taken from a woman aged 40 to 50 in good health and CMV-seropositive. Both conserved end residues are part of each CDR3. The order of the fields is J gene, V gene, CDR3 protein.

TRBJ2-5,TRBV4-3,CASSQGTGDGETQYF
TRBJ1-5,TRBV28,CASSFLARGSDQPQHF
TRBJ1-6,TRBV9,CASSVEGYNSPLHF
TRBJ2-6,TRBV5-1,CASSLGGWTPGANVLTF
TRBJ2-4,TRBV25-1,CASSGTFLAKNIQYF
TRBJ2-4,TRBV7-9,CASSLTVRLAKNIQYF
TRBJ2-7,TRBV19,CASSIGGPPREQYF
TRBJ2-7,TRBV2,CASSEQGRRYEQYF
TRBJ2-1,TRBV29-1,CSVQPVQGVNEQFF
TRBJ1-5,TRBV28,CASREEGNQPQHF
TRBJ1-5,TRBV29-1,CSAQGSNQPQHF
TRBJ1-3,TRBV19,CASSWPLPLGHYGNTIYF
TRBJ2-7,TRBV2,CASTDANTYEQYF
TRBJ1-1,TRBV6-1,CASRGGRSYTEAFF
TRBJ1-1,TRBV6-5,CASSSAVGGMNTEAFF
TRBJ2-7,TRBV29-1,CSVVDLSYEQYF
TRBJ1-2,TRBV14,CASSQDWTGSYYGYTF
TRBJ2-1,TRBV5-1,CASSLPGSGNEQFF
TRBJ2-7,TRBV28,CATSQGIPLEQYF
TRBJ2-4,TRBV7-2,CASSARQGQNIQYF
TRBJ1-1,TRBV6-5,CASSQQGATEAFF
TRBJ1-1,TRBV7-3,CASSFDRVVNTEAFF
TRBJ2-3,TRBV5-1,CASSFQDGEIDTQYF
TRBJ2-7,TRBV19,CASSSRVRDEQYF
TRBJ2-5,TRBV28,CASSLWAGPQETQYF
TRBJ1-5,TRBV4-2,CASSQARNSNQPQHF
TRBJ2-2,TRBV7-6,CASRQTSGRDTGELFF
TRBJ1-2,TRBV6-1,CASSEAGGHYGYTF
TRBJ1-1,TRBV25-1,CASSESGMMNTEAFF
TRBJ2-1,TRBV19,CASPGTGHYNEQFF
TRBJ1-2,TRBV4-3,CASSQDRYRMTRGYTF
TRBJ1-3,TRBV7-9,CASSETGAGNTIYF
TRBJ2-7,TRBV13,CASSSLAGVSSYEQYF
-,TRBV4-1,CASSQEPLAGGLPYEQYF
TRBJ1-4,TRBV2,CASGRQSTNEKLFF
TRBJ1-3,TRBV19,CASTPGGRSSSSTIYF
TRBJ2-5,TRBV5-6,CASSWETLAGGRETQYF
TRBJ1-2,TRBV7-8,CASSGRDRGEGYTF
TRBJ1-2,TRBV5-1,CASSFSGQVYGYTF
TRBJ2-2,TRBV11-3,CASSFESGLNTGELFF
TRBJ2-3,TRBV25-1,CASSESASGSYADTQYF
TRBJ2-5,TRBV28,CASSSQGRAGGIGTQYF
TRBJ1-1,TRBV7-9,CASSLESQNTEAFF
TRBJ2-2,TRBV11-2,CASSSGGQGAGELFF
TRBJ1-1,TRBV5-4,CASNHPDSNTEAFF
TRBJ2-1,TRBV9,CASSNGAGGPYNEQFF
TRBJ2-3,TRBV2,CASSPPSGVTTDTQYF
TRBJ2-3,TRBV20-1,CSASLSTQYF
TRBJ2-7,TRBV18,CASSPTSGLSYEQYF
TRBJ2-1,TRBV14,CASSADSYNEQFF